These 27 T cell receptor beta chains were all obtained from the same sample, sequenced in a study of blood T cells in healthy people across ages. A second about 6 to 12 cycle PCR used barcoded and J-beta primers. One entry per CDR3 protein results from TCRdb running MiXCR on the 5' RACE reads. In the table there are 550,000 to 750,000 distinct CDR3 sequences, roughly 21% of which are singletons. Sample: blood. These receptors were collected from a man between 65 and 80 years old in good health.

J is TRBJ1-4 and V is TRBV20-1; 7 nucleotides align to TRBD1. The V gene end was trimmed by 8 bases and the J gene end by 7 bases; junction bases not matched to a gene: 16. CDR1 is DFQATT and CDR2 is SNEGSKA in the germline V gene (reference sequence). The CDR3 totals 15 residues. CDR3 DNA: TGCAGTAATGACAGGGTTGGTTTTGGAGGTGAAAAACTGTTTTTT. Translating gives CSNDRVGFGGEKLFF.

This clonotype was found a few times. J is TRBJ2-2 and V is TRBV5-1; D gene ambiguous. The CDR3 is 16 amino acids. Trimming shortened V by 2 bases and J by 5 bases, and 16 bases separated the two germline ends. From germline, CDR1 is SGHRS and CDR2 YFSETQ. The CDR3 DNA reads as TGCGCCAGCAGCTTTCAACCGACTGGCAATACCGGGGAGCTGTTTTTT. Its protein is CASSFQPTGNTGELFF.

This clonotype was counted a few times. The V and J genes are TRBV20-1 and TRBJ2-4; a possible D gene is TRBD2 (6 bases). The V end lost 0 bases, the J end lost 3 bases, and 15 bases lay between the germline ends. CDR1 is DFQATT, CDR2 SNEGSKA, per germline (reference sequence). CDR3 length: 16 amino acids. CDR3 amino acids: CSARDFASANKNIQYF. As DNA, the CDR3 is TGCAGTGCTAGAGATTTCGCTAGCGCGAACAAAAACATTCAGTACTTC.

This clonotype has just a few counts. The rearrangement links TRBV29-1 to TRBJ1-3; D unclear. The CDR3 has 14 residues. V shed 4 bases and J shed 4 bases, with 14 bases lying between them. From germline, CDR1 is SQVTM and CDR2 ANQGSEA. CDR3 sequence (DNA): TGCAGCGTTGGACTCGACGAGCTCGGAAACACCATATATTTT. Translation: CSVGLDELGNTIYF.

This clonotype has more than one count but fewer than ten. This CDR3 is CASKRENGDTQYF. The CDR3 coding sequence is TGTGCCAGCAAGCGGGAGAACGGGGATACGCAGTATTTT. The rearrangement joins TRBV3-1 to TRBJ2-3; 8 positions match TRBD2. The CDR3 runs 13 residues. The V gene's germline CDR1 is LGHDT and CDR2 YNNKEL (reference sequence). V gave up 7 bases and J gave up 6 bases; unmatched junction bases: 6.

This clonotype was found a few times. The chain has TRBV7-3 and TRBJ1-2; the D is unclear. The V and J ends lost 8 bases and 8 bases respectively, with 9 bases between them. The germline V gene encodes CDR1 SGHTA and CDR2 FQGTGA. There are 10 residues in the CDR3. The CDR3 DNA reads as TGTGCCAGCCTTGGAGCGGGCTACACCTTC. This gives the protein CASLGAGYTF.

The V and J genes are TRBV7-2 and TRBJ2-7; D is unresolved. V gave up 0 bases and J gave up 2 bases, with 11 bases separating them. In germline, CDR1 is SGHTA, CDR2 FQGNSA. The CDR3 has 15 residues. DNA for the CDR3: TGTGCCAGCAGCTTAGCGCCAGTCCCTACCTACGAGCAGTACTTC. Translating it yields CASSLAPVPTYEQYF.

The chain is built from TRBV6-6 and TRBJ2-2; tentative D call: TRBD1 (6 bases). In germline, CDR1 is MNHNY, CDR2 SVGAGI (reference sequence). The CDR3 extends over 13 amino acids. Trimming cost V 7 bases and J 7 bases, with 13 bases left between them. CDR3 in amino acids: CASNRENFGELFF. The CDR3 DNA follows: TGTGCCAGCAACAGGGAAAATTTCGGGGAGCTGTTTTTT.

Written as DNA, the CDR3 is TGTGCCAGCAATCCTAGCGGGATAGTGGCTGAGCAGTTCTTC. Translation: CASNPSGIVAEQFF. This rearrangement joins TRBV6-1 to TRBJ2-1; 9 bases line up with TRBD2. J gave up 9 bases and V 7 bases, and 10 bases lay outside the gene matches. Germline CDR1 and CDR2: MNHNS and SASEGT. The CDR3 is 14 amino acids.

This chain joins TRBV24-1 and TRBJ2-7; D may be TRBD2 (5 bases). The CDR3 is made up of 13 amino acids. V was pared by 5 bases and J by 5 bases, with 12 bases between. The V gene's germline CDR1 is KGHDR and CDR2 SFDVKD. CDR3: CATSVRGFHEQYF. CDR3 DNA sequence: TGTGCCACCAGTGTCCGAGGGTTCCACGAGCAGTACTTC.

This clonotype was observed a handful of times. The rearrangement links TRBV18 to TRBJ2-7; 12 positions match TRBD2. The ends lost 4 bases at V and 6 bases at J; junction bases unmatched: 4. CDR1 KGHSH and CDR2 LQKENI come from the germline V gene. This CDR3 spans 14 amino acids. Written as DNA, the CDR3 is TGTGCCAGCTCACGGACTAGCGGGACGCCCGAGCAGTACTTC. This gives the protein CASSRTSGTPEQYF.

The chain couples TRBV11-2 to TRBJ2-3, with TRBD2 identical over 8 bases. From germline, CDR1 is SGHAT and CDR2 FQNNGV. CDR3 length: 20 amino acids. V shed 6 bases and J 3 bases; nucleotides not matched to a gene: 23. The CDR3 DNA follows: TGTGCCAGCAGTCGGGGTGGGGGCCCGAACGGGAGGGCCGGGACAGATACGCAGTATTTT. Protein product: CASSRGGGPNGRAGTDTQYF. Full variable domain (outside the CDR3, taken from reference TRBV11-2 and TRBJ2-3): EAGVAQSPRYKIIEKRQSVAFWCNPISGHATLYWYQQILGQGPKLLIQFQNNGVVDDSQLPKDRFSAERLKGVDSTLKIQPAKLEDSAVYLCASSRGGGPNGRAGTDTQYFGPGTRLTVL.

Comments on this clonotype: Compared with germline, one end of the junction differs, possibly owing to a read error. The rearrangement uses TRBV4-3 and TRBJ2-5; a weak D match, TRBD1 (6 bases). The length of the CDR3 is 15 residues. Germline V gene sequence: CDR1 LGHNA, CDR2 YSLEER. For the CDR3, the DNA is TGCGCCAGCAGCCAGACTACGGGACACACCTACGAGCAGCACTTC. Its translation: CASSQTTGHTYEQHF.

The chain joins TRBV19 to TRBJ2-1, with D perhaps given as TRBD1 or TRBD2 (5 bases each). The CDR3 spans 13 residues. Germline V CDR1 and CDR2: LNHDA, SQIVND (reference sequence). V lost 10 bases to trimming and J lost 0 bases, with 10 bases between them. DNA of the CDR3: TGTGCCACTCGGGACGACTCCTACAATGAGCAGTTCTTC. Its translation: CATRDDSYNEQFF.

This clonotype was detected many times. The rearrangement uses TRBV20-1 and TRBJ2-1; 12 bases match TRBD2. This CDR3 comprises 16 residues. After removal of 2 bases from V and 8 bases from J, the junction contained 10 bases not matched to a gene. Germline V lookup: CDR1 DFQATT, CDR2 SNEGSKA (reference sequence). The CDR3 sequence is CSARPQGLAGTYEQFF. Written as DNA, the CDR3 is TGCAGTGCTAGACCCCAGGGACTAGCGGGTACTTATGAGCAGTTCTTC.

The table lists this clonotype with a few counts. The chain carries TRBV4-1 and TRBJ2-1, with TRBD2 identical over 12 bases. V lost 4 bases, J lost 6 bases, and 10 bases stayed unmatched. The CDR3 is 17 residues long. Germline lookup yields CDR1 MGHRA and CDR2 YSYEKL. CDR3 sequence (DNA): TGCGCCAGCAGCCTCGTGACTAGCGGGAGCTTTGGCAATGAGCAGTTCTTC. It codes for CASSLVTSGSFGNEQFF.

The chain recombines TRBV5-5 with TRBJ1-4, with D maybe TRBD1 (5 bases). Germline CDR1 SGHKS, CDR2 YYEKEE (reference sequence). The CDR3 has 14 amino acids. Trimming cost V 5 bases and J 5 bases, with 13 bases left between them. The CDR3 reads CASRPGSGNEKLFF. The DNA for the CDR3 is TGTGCCAGCAGGCCAGGGTCGGGAAATGAAAAACTGTTTTTT.

V is TRBV7-6 and J is TRBJ1-6; TRBD1 matches at 7 bases. CDR1 is SGHVS and CDR2 is FNYEAQ in the germline V gene. This CDR3 region has 11 residues. With 5 bases clipped from V and 16 bases from J, the junction kept 5 bases outside the gene matches. CDR3 sequence (DNA): TGTGCCAGCAGCCTCGGGACAGAGCTCCACTTT. Protein sequence: CASSLGTELHF.

There are a few counts of this clonotype. This chain joins TRBV10-1 and TRBJ2-1; the D gene is possibly TRBD1 (6 bases). Gene TRBJ2-5 matches the end of the DNA better, so the J call may be wrong. Germline CDR1 reads WNHNN; CDR2 reads SYGVQD (reference sequence). This CDR3 is built from 17 residues. The CDR3 region is CASSGPGTSPPQETQYF. The CDR3 DNA reads as TGCGCCAGCAGTGGCCCAGGGACATCGCCTCCCCAAGAGACCCAGTACTTC.

This chain joins TRBV29-1 and TRBJ2-1, with D hard to call. The V end lost 3 bases, the J end lost 1 base, and 10 bases lay between the germline ends. The CDR3 sequence is 14 residues long. Germline loops: CDR1 SQVTM, CDR2 ANQGSEA. The CDR3 nucleotides read TGCAGCGTTGACCTTCCTCTTTCCTACAATGAGCAGTTCTTC. Amino acid sequence: CSVDLPLSYNEQFF.

This clonotype occurred a few times. The chain links TRBV6-1 to TRBJ2-7, with TRBD2 matching 12 bases. This CDR3 spans 16 amino acids. V dropped 6 bases and J dropped 3; count of bases not matched to a gene: 9. Germline CDR1 reads MNHNS; CDR2 reads SASEGT. DNA of the CDR3: TGTGCCAGCAGCCGGGGGACTAGCGGGTATATCTACGAGCAGTACTTC. Encoded protein: CASSRGTSGYIYEQYF.

The V and J genes are TRBV7-9 and TRBJ1-1; D may be TRBD1 (6 bases). Trimming took off 5 bases at V and 0 bases at J, with 13 bases between the two ends. This CDR3 region has 15 residues. Per germline, CDR1 SEHNR and CDR2 FQNEAQ (reference sequence). The DNA of the CDR3 is TGTGCCAGCAGCCCCCGGGACACATTGAACACTGAAGCTTTCTTT. Protein: CASSPRDTLNTEAFF.

There are a few counts of this clonotype. The chain employs TRBV4-2 and TRBJ1-1; tentative D call: TRBD1 (6 bases). Germline-derived CDR1 and CDR2 are LGHNA and YNFKEQ. CDR3 length: 15 residues. The ends were cut back, 2 bases at V and 1 base at J, with 11 bases in the middle. CDR3 nucleotide sequence: TGTGCCAGCAGCCAACGGCCAGGGGAGAACACTGAAGCTTTCTTT. The encoded protein is CASSQRPGENTEAFF.

The chain combines TRBV12-3 or TRBV12-4 with TRBJ2-2; 8 bases are a match to TRBD2. The CDR3 runs to 18 residues. V shed 6 bases, J shed 6 bases, and the junction held 18 bases outside the gene matches. The CDR3 nucleotides are TGTGCCAGCAGGCCCCTCTCAATCGGGAGGGCCTCCGCCGGGGAGCTGTTTTTT. Translation: CASRPLSIGRASAGELFF.

The chain uses TRBV12-3 or TRBV12-4 and TRBJ2-1; possibly TRBD1 for D (6 bases). This CDR3 has 16 amino acids. Deletions cut 1 base from V and 0 bases from J, with 10 bases between. The CDR3 sequence: CASSLGRGSSYNEQFF. The CDR3 DNA sequence: TGTGCCAGCAGTTTAGGTAGGGGGAGCTCCTACAATGAGCAGTTCTTC.

The rearrangement joins TRBV28 to TRBJ2-3; possible D gene TRBD2, 6 bases. The ends were cut back, 4 bases at V and 3 bases at J, with 11 bases in the middle. The CDR3 sequence is 14 residues long. Germline V gene data show CDR1 as MDHEN and CDR2 as SYDVKM. The CDR3 region has the DNA TGTGCCAGCAGTTCTCCCCGGGAGACAGATACGCAGTATTTT. Translating it yields CASSSPRETDTQYF. The full variable domain, completed using reference TRBV28 and TRBJ2-3, is DVKVTQSSRYLVKRTGEKVFLECVQDMDHENMFWYRQDPGLGLRLIYFSYDVKMKEKGDIPEGYSVSREKKERFSLILESASTNQTSMYLCASSSPRETDTQYFGPGTRLTVL.

This clonotype was picked up a small number of times. The V and J genes are TRBV5-6 and TRBJ1-2, with 8 bases fitting TRBD1. The CDR3 spans 16 residues. Trimming took 0 bases from V and 4 from J; bases not matched to a gene: 8. Germline assignment: CDR1 SGHDT and CDR2 YYEEEE. The CDR3 spells CASSLGQGKIRYGYTF. The CDR3 region has the DNA TGTGCCAGCAGCTTGGGACAGGGGAAAATACGCTATGGCTACACCTTC.